This section outlines one TCR beta chain sequence together with its context. The data stem from a study of blood T cell repertoires in COVID-19. Across the study: In each case, the material was cDNA or gDNA derived from T cells, B-cell-depleted T cells, or PBMCs.

Cohort assignment relied on participant-reported clinical history. In the source study's methods: Amplification of reference gene primers provided the estimated nucleated cell counts. Clones were read by immunoSEQ multiplex PCR, and TCRdb kept only the in-frame ones, dropping some. Clone size and V and J calls were adopted from that table, with D and trimming inferred from the DNA. Among around 130,000 clones, roughly four fifths were seen once, and the ten largest hold 18%. Germline V gene data show CDR1 as MNHEY and CDR2 as SVGAGI. Between the trimmed V and J ends, which lost 0 bases and 3 bases, there was a span of 5 bases. This CDR3 region has 14 residues.

Material for sequencing was PBMCs or T cells enriched from blood (not recorded which). The origin of this receptor is a man aged 25-40 years who had recovered from COVID-19. This rearrangement joins TRBV6-5 to TRBJ2-2, with no clear D. The CDR3 region is CASSYSTDTGELFF. CDR3 bases: TGTGCCAGCAGTTACTCTACAGACACCGGGGAGCTGTTTTTT.